The 10 T cell receptor beta chains reported below all come from one sample, sequenced in a study of Graves' ophthalmopathy and Graves' hyperthyroidism. Amplified TCR beta CDR3 regions were obtained using RNA transcripts as template. Second-round multiplex PCR came after a first-round RT-PCR that employed HTBI primers. MiXCR, run by TCRdb on the multiplex PCR reads, gives a single entry per CDR3 protein. There are 200,000 to 250,000 distinct CDR3 sequences in the sample; 45% occur only once, and around half lies in the top ten. The specimen was peripheral blood. These receptor sequences come from an adult man with Graves' ophthalmopathy.

J is TRBJ1-4 and V is TRBV9; TRBD1 might be the D (6 bases). Germline V gives CDR1 SGDLS, CDR2 YYNGEE. Trimming took 4 bases from V and 3 from J, leaving 10 bases between them. This CDR3 spans 14 amino acids. The CDR3 region is CASSKGGANEKLFF. As DNA, the CDR3 is TGTGCCAGCAGCAAGGGGGGTGCTAATGAAAAACTGTTTTTT.

This clonotype came up a few times. The chain combines TRBV20-1 with TRBJ2-5; 8 positions match TRBD1. The J segment lost 4 bases and the V segment lost 3 bases, leaving 19 bases of the junction unmatched. The germline gives CDR1 DFQATT, CDR2 SNEGSKA (reference sequence). The CDR3 has 18 residues. The CDR3 DNA follows: TGCAGTGCTAGGAAGAGAGCCTCGGACAGGGTAGGAGGAGAGACCCAGTACTTC. Its translation is CSARKRASDRVGGETQYF.

Concerning this clonotype itself: A read error may be the cause here, since a much bigger clone is one base away. The chain uses TRBV29-1 and TRBJ1-2, with 8 bases fitting TRBD1. The CDR3 is 12 amino acids. Germline assignment: CDR1 SQVTM and CDR2 ANQGSEA. With 6 bases clipped from V and 7 bases from J, the junction kept 7 bases outside the gene matches. CDR3 sequence reads: CSVRTGRGGYTF. CDR3 nucleotide sequence: TGCAGCGTGAGGACAGGGCGGGGTGGCTACACCTTC.

The J gene is TRBJ2-5, the V gene TRBV4-1; TRBD2 matches at 10 bases. The CDR3 has 18 residues. The ends lost 0 bases at V and 3 bases at J; junction bases unmatched: 10. Germline CDR1 and CDR2: MGHRA and YSYEKL. The CDR3 sequence is CASSQERIAGGFEETQYF. The CDR3 DNA follows: TGCGCCAGCAGCCAAGAGAGAATAGCGGGGGGATTTGAAGAGACCCAGTACTTC.

The V and J genes are TRBV24-1 and TRBJ1-1; 11 bases match TRBD1. Losses at the gene ends were 9 bases for V and 5 bases for J; bases not matched to a gene: 7. The CDR3 covers 14 residues. Germline V gives CDR1 KGHDR, CDR2 SFDVKD. The CDR3 spells CATQPGTGGTEAFF. The CDR3 region has the DNA TGTGCCACCCAACCCGGGACAGGGGGGACTGAAGCTTTCTTT.

The V and J genes are TRBV25-1 and TRBJ1-2; unclear D gene. CDR3 length equals 12 residues. From germline, CDR1 is MGHDK and CDR2 SYGVNS. V was cut by 6 bases and J by 6 bases, with 11 bases left in between. In DNA, the CDR3 is TGTGCCAGCAGCCTCAGCTCAGATGGCTACACCTTC. This sequence encodes CASSLSSDGYTF.

The chain links TRBV29-1 to TRBJ1-3, with D possibly being TRBD1 (6 bases). The CDR3 consists of 13 residues. Trimming pared 3 bases from V and 3 bases from J, leaving 9 bases between. The germline gives CDR1 SQVTM, CDR2 ANQGSEA. The DNA for the CDR3 is TGCAGCGTTGAGGGGGCAGGTGGAAACACCATATATTTT. This sequence encodes CSVEGAGGNTIYF.

The chain has TRBV12-3 or TRBV12-4 and TRBJ2-7; 11 nucleotides line up with TRBD2. After removal of 6 bases from V and 4 bases from J, the junction contained 11 bases not matched to a gene. The CDR3 covers 16 residues. The CDR3 loop reads CASSVGPGTSGYEQYF. CDR3 nucleotide sequence: TGTGCCAGCAGCGTAGGTCCCGGGACTAGCGGATACGAGCAGTACTTC.

This sequence joins TRBV12-3 or TRBV12-4 and TRBJ2-6, with D maybe TRBD2 (5 bases). Deletions cut 4 bases from V and 2 bases from J, with 9 bases between. The CDR3 loop spans 15 amino acids. The CDR3 region is CASSWRRAGANVLTF. The CDR3 region has the DNA TGTGCCAGCAGTTGGCGGCGGGCTGGGGCCAACGTCCTGACTTTC.

The chain joins TRBV9 to TRBJ1-4, with D unclear. V dropped 4 bases and J dropped 5 bases, with 15 bases sitting between them. CDR1 is SGDLS and CDR2 is YYNGEE in the germline V gene. This CDR3 comprises 15 residues. The CDR3 region is CASSLEMGGNEKLFF. CDR3 sequence (DNA): TGTGCCAGCAGCTTAGAGATGGGCGGGAATGAAAAACTGTTTTTT.